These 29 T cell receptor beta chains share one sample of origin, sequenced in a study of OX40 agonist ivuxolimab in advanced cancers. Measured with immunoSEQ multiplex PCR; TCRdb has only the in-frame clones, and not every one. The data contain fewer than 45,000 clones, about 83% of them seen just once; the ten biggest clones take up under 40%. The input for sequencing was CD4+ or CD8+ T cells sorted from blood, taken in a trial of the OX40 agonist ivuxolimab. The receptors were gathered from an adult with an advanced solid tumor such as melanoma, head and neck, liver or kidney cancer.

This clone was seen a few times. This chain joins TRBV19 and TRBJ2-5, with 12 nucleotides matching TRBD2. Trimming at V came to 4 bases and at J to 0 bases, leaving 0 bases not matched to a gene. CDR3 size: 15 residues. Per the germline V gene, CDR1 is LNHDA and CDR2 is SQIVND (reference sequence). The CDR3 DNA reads TGTGCCAGTAGTAGGACTAGCGGGGACCAAGAGACCCAGTACTTC. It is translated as CASSRTSGDQETQYF.

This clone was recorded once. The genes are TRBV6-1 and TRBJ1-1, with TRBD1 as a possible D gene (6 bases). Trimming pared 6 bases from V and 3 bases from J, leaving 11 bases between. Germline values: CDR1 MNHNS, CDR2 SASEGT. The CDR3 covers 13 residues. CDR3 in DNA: TGTGCCAGCAGCATAGCAGGGGACACTGAAGCTTTCTTT. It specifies CASSIAGDTEAFF.

CDR3 bases: TGTGCCAGCAGCTTGCCCCAGGCCGGAAACACCATATATTTT. Translating gives CASSLPQAGNTIYF. This chain connects TRBV5-4 to TRBJ1-3; D is unclear. Germline CDR1 and CDR2: SGHNT and YYREEE (reference sequence). The CDR3 runs 14 residues. V lost 1 base and J lost 4, with 9 bases in between.

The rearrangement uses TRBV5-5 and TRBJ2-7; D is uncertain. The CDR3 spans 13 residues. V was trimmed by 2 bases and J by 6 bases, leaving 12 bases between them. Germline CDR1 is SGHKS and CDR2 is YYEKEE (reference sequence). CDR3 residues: CASSFTQVPEQYF. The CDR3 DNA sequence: TGTGCCAGCAGCTTTACCCAGGTACCCGAGCAGTACTTC.

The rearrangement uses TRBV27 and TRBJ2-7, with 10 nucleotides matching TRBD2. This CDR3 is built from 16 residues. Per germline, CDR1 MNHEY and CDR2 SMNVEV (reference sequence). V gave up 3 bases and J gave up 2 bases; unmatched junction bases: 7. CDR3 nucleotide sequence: TGTGCCAGCAGTTTTGCTAGCGGGAGTGTCGCCTACGAGCAGTACTTC. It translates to CASSFASGSVAYEQYF.

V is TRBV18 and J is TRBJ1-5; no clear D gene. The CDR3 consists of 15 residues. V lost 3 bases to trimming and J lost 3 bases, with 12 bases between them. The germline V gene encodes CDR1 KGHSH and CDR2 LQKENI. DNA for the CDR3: TGTGCCAGCTCACCTATCGGGGAGTTCAATCAGCCCCAGCATTTT. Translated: CASSPIGEFNQPQHF.

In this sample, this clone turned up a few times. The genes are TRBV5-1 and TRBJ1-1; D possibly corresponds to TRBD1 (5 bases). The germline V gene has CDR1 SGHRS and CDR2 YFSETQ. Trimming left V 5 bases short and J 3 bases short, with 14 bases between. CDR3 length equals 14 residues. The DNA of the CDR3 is TGCGCCAGCAGGGGGCAGGTCACGGACACTGAAGCTTTCTTT. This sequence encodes CASRGQVTDTEAFF.

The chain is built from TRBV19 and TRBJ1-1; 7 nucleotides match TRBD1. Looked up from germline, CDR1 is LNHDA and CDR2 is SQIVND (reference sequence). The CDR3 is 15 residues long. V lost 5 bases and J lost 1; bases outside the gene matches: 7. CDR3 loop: CASSADRAANTEAFF. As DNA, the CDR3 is TGTGCCAGTAGTGCAGACAGGGCGGCGAACACTGAAGCTTTCTTT.

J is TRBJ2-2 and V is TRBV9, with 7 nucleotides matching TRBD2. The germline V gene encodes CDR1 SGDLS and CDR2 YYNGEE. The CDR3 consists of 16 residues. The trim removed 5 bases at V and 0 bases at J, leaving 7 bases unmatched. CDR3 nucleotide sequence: TGTGCCAGCAGTCCCACTACTAGCGCGAACACCGGGGAGCTGTTTTTT. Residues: CASSPTTSANTGELFF.

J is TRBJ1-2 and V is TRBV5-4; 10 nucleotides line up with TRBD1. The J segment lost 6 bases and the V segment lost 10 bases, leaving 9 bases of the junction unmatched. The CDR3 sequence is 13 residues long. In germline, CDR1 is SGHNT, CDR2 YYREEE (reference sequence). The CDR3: CAGQGDQKDGYTF. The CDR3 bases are TGTGCCGGACAGGGGGACCAAAAGGATGGCTACACCTTC. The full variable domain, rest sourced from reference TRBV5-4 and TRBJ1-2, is ETGVTQSPTHLIKTRGQQVTLRCSSQSGHNTVSWYQQALGQGPQFIFQYYREEENGRGNFPPRFSGLQFPNYSSELNVNALELDDSALYLCAGQGDQKDGYTFGSGTRLTVV.

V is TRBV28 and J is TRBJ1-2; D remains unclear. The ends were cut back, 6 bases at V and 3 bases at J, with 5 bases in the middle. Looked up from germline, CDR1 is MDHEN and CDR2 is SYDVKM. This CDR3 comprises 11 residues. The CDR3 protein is CASRIDYGYTF. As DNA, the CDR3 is TGTGCCAGCAGGATAGACTATGGCTACACCTTC.

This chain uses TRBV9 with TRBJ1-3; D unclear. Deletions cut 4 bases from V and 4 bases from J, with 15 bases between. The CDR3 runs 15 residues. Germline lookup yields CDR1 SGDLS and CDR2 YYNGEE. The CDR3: CASSPRGVSGNTIYF. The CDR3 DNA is TGTGCCAGCAGCCCCCGGGGAGTTTCGGGAAACACCATATATTTT.

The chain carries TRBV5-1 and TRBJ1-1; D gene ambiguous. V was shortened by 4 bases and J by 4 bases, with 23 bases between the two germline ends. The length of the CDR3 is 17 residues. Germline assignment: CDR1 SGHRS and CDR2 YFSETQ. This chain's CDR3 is CASSGRGNAGIVTEAFF. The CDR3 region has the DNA TGCGCCAGCAGCGGACGAGGGAATGCCGGGATTGTCACTGAAGCTTTCTTT. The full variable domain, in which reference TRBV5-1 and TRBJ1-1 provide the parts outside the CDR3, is KAGVTQTPRYLIKTRGQQVTLSCSPISGHRSVSWYQQTPGQGLQFLFEYFSETQRNKGNFPGRFSGRQFSNSRSEMNVSTLELGDSALYLCASSGRGNAGIVTEAFFGQGTRLTVV.

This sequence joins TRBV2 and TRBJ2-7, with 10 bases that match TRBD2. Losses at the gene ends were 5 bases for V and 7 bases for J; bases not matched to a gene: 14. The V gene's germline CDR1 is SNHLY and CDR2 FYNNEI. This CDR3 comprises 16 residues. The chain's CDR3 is CASSWGRTSGGGEQYF. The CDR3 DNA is TGTGCCAGCAGTTGGGGCCGGACTAGCGGAGGCGGGGAGCAGTACTTC.

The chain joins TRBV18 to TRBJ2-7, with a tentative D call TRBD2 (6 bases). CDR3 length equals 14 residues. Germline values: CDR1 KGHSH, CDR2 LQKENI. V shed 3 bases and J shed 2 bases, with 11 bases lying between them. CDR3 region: CASSPRRETYEQYF. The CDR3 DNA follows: TGTGCCAGCTCACCGCGGCGGGAAACCTACGAGCAGTACTTC.

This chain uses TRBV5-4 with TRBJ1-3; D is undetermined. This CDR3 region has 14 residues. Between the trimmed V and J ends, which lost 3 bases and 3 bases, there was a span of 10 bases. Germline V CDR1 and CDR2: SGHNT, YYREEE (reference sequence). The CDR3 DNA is TGTGCCAGCAGCTCCGGTCGGAGTGGAAACACCATATATTTT. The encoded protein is CASSSGRSGNTIYF.

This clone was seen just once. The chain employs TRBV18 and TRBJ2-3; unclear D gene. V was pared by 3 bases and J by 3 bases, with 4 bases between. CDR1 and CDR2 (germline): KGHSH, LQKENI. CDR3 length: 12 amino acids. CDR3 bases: TGTGCCAGCTCACCCTTTACAGATACGCAGTATTTT. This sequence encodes CASSPFTDTQYF.

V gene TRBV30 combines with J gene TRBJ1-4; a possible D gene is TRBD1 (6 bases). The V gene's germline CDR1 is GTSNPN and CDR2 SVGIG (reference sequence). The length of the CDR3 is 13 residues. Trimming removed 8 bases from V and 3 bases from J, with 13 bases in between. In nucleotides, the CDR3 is TGTGCCAGAAGGGACACCGCTAATGAAAAACTGTTTTTT. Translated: CARRDTANEKLFF.

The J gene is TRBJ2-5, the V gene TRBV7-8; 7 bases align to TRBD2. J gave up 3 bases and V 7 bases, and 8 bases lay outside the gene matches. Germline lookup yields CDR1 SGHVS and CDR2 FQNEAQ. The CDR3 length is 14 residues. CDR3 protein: CASIGDGGEETQYF. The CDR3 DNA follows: TGTGCCAGCATCGGGGATGGGGGGGAAGAGACCCAGTACTTC. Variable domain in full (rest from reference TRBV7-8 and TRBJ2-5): GAGVSQSPRYKVAKRGQDVALRCDPISGHVSLFWYQQALGQGPEFLTYFQNEAQLDKSGLPSDRFFAERPEGSVSTLKIQRTQQEDSAVYLCASIGDGGEETQYFGPGTRLLVL.

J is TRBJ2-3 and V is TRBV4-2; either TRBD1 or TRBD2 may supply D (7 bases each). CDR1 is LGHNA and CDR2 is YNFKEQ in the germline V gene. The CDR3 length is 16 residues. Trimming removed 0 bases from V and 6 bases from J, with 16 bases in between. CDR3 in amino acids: CASSQDGEGALDTQYF. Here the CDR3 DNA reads TGTGCCAGCAGCCAAGACGGGGAGGGGGCGCTGGATACGCAGTATTTT.

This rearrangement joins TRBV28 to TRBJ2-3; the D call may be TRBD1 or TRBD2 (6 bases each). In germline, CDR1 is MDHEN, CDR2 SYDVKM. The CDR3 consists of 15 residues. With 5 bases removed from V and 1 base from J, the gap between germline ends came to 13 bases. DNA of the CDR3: TGTGCCAGCAGTGGAGGGGGGTTCGGCACAGATACGCAGTATTTT. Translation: CASSGGGFGTDTQYF.

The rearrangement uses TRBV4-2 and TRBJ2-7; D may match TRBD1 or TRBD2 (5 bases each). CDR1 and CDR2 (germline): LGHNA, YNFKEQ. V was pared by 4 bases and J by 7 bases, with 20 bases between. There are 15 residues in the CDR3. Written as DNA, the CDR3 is TGTGCCAGCAGCCCTGGGGTGACTCGAGGGGAGGAGCAGTACTTC. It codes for CASSPGVTRGEEQYF.

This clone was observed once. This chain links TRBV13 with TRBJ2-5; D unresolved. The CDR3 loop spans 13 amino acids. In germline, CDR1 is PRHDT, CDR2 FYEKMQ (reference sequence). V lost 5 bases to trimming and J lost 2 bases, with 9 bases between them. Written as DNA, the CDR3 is TGTGCCAGCAGCGGGCGTTTTCAAGAGACCCAGTACTTC. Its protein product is CASSGRFQETQYF.

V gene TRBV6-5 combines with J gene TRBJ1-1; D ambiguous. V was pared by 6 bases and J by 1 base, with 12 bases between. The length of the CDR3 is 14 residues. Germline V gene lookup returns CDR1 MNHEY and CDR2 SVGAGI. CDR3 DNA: TGTGCCAGCAGGGCCGGATATCAGAACACTGAAGCTTTCTTT. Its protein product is CASRAGYQNTEAFF.

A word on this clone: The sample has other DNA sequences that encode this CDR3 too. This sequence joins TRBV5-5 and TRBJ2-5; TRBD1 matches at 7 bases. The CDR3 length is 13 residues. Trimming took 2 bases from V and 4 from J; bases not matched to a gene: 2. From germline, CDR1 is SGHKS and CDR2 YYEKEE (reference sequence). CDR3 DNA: TGTGCCAGCAGCTTAACAGGGGCAGAGACCCAGTACTTC. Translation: CASSLTGAETQYF.

The CDR3 coding sequence is TGTGCCAGCTTTAGGTCGCAGGCTAGTGAGCAGTACTTC. It translates to CASFRSQASEQYF. This rearrangement joins TRBV28 to TRBJ2-7; D gene ambiguous. The length of the CDR3 is 13 residues. V gave up 8 bases and J gave up 7 bases, with 18 bases separating them. From germline, CDR1 is MDHEN and CDR2 SYDVKM.

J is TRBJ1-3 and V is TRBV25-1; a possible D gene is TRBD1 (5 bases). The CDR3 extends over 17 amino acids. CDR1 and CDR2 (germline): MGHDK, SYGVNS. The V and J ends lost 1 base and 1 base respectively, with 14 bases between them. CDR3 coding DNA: TGTGCCAGCAGTGAATTGGCGGGACCGGAATCTGGAAACACCATATATTTT. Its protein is CASSELAGPESGNTIYF.

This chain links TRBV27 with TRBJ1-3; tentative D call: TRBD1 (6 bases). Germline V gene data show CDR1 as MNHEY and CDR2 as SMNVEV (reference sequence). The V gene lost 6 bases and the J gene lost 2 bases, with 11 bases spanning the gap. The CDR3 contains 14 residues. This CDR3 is CASSKGTPGNTIYF. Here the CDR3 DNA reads TGTGCCAGCAGCAAGGGGACACCTGGAAACACCATATATTTT.

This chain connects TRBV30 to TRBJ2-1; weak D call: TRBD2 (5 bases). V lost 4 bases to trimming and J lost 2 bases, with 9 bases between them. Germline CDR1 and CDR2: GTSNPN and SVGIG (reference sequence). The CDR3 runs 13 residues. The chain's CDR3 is CAWMAEAYNEQFF. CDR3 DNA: TGTGCCTGGATGGCGGAGGCCTACAATGAGCAGTTCTTC.